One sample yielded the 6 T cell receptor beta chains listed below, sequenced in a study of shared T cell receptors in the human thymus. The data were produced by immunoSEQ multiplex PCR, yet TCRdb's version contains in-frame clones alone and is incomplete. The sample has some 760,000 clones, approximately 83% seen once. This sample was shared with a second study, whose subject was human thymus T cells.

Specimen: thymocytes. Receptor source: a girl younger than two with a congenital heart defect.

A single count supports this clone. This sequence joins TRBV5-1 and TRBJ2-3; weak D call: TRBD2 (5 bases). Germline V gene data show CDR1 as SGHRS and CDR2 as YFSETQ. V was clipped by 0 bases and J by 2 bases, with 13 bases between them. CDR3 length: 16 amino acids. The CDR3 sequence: CASSLDKAEYTDTQYF. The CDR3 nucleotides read TGCGCCAGCAGCTTGGATAAAGCGGAATACACAGATACGCAGTATTTT. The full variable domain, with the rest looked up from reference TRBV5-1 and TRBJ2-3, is KAGVTQTPRYLIKTRGQQVTLSCSPISGHRSVSWYQQTPGQGLQFLFEYFSETQRNKGNFPGRFSGRQFSNSRSEMNVSTLELGDSALYLCASSLDKAEYTDTQYFGPGTRLTVL.

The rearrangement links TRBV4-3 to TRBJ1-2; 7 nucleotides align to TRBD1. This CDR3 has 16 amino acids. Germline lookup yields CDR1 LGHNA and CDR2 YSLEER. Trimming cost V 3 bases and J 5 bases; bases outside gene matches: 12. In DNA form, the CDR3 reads TGCGCCAGCAGCCACCATGAAGGGGGCCTGTTATATGGCTACACCTTC. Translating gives CASSHHEGGLLYGYTF.

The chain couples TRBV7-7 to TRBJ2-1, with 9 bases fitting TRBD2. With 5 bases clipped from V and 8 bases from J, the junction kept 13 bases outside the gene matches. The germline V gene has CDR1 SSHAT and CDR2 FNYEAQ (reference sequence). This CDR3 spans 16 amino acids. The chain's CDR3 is CASSQYISGGRYEQFF. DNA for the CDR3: TGTGCCAGCAGCCAGTATATCAGCGGGGGGAGGTATGAGCAGTTCTTC.

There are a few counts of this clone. The CDR3 coding sequence is TGTGCCAGCAGCTCAGACAGGGGGCTGGACACCATATATTTT. It is translated as CASSSDRGLDTIYF. V is TRBV7-2 and J is TRBJ1-3; 10 nucleotides agree with TRBD1. The CDR3 is made up of 14 amino acids. With V trimmed by 4 bases and J by 8 bases, 5 bases remained unmatched. Germline V gene lookup returns CDR1 SGHTA and CDR2 FQGNSA.

CDR3 nucleotides: TGCGCCAGCAGCCCCAAGCTGACAGCTGAAGCTTTCTTT. This translates into CASSPKLTAEAFF. This rearrangement joins TRBV4-1 to TRBJ1-1; D might be TRBD1 (5 bases). There are 13 residues in the CDR3. Trimming left V 4 bases short and J 6 bases short, with 12 bases between. Per the germline V gene, CDR1 is MGHRA and CDR2 is YSYEKL.

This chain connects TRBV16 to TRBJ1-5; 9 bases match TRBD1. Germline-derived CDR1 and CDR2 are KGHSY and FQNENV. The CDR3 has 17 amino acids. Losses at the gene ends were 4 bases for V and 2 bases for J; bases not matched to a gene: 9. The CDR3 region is CASSLHRGQTGNQPQHF. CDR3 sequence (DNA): TGTGCCAGCAGCCTCCACAGGGGGCAGACGGGCAATCAGCCCCAGCATTTT.